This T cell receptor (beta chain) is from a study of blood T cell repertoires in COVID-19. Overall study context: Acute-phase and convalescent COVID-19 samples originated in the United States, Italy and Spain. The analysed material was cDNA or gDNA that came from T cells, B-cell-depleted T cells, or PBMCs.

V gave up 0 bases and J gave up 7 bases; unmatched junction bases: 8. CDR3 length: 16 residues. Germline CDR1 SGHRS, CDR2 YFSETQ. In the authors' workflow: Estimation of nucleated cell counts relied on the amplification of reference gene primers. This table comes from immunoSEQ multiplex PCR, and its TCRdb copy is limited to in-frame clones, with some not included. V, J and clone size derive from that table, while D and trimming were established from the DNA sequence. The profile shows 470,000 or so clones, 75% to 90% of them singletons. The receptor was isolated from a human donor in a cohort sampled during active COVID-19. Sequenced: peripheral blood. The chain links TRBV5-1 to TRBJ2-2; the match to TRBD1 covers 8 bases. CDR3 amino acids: CASSLAGTGEFGELFF. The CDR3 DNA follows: TGCGCCAGCAGCTTGGCCGGGACAGGAGAATTCGGGGAGCTGTTTTTT.